These T cell receptor beta chains were read from a single sample in a study of T-cell memory formation after mild COVID-19. TCRdb independently ran MiXCR on the 5' RACE reads; one entry per CDR3 protein. This sample has almost 350,000 distinct CDR3 sequences, with under 25% found just once. The sequencing sample was made of PBMCs or a T cell subset sorted from them (not recorded which). The receptors were gathered from a man younger than 30 who had mild COVID-19 (a few samples of this study predate the infection). Cell type and time point are not known. Both conserved end residues are part of each CDR3. The D gene is left open where the match is weak. Clone size is stated in some rows and not others, as once, few, many or a class when expanded.

d_gene: NA; v_gene: TRBV27; j_gene: TRBJ1-1; abundance: NA; CDR3aa: CASSSLDTEAFF; CDR3nt: TGTGCCAGCAGTTCCCTTGACACTGAAGCTTTCTTT
d_gene: NA; v_gene: TRBV3-1; j_gene: TRBJ1-2; abundance: few; CDR3aa: CASSQVHSAPIGYTF; CDR3nt: TGTGCCAGCAGCCAAGTTCACAGTGCTCCAATCGGCTACACCTTC
d_gene: NA; v_gene: TRBV4-1; j_gene: TRBJ1-5; abundance: few; CDR3aa: CASSQESQVYSNQPQHF; CDR3nt: TGCGCCAGCAGCCAAGAATCACAGGTCTATAGCAATCAGCCCCAGCATTTT
d_gene: NA; v_gene: TRBV20-1; j_gene: TRBJ1-6; abundance: few; CDR3aa: CSALTGMGSPLHF; CDR3nt: TGCAGTGCCCTCACAGGGATGGGTTCACCCCTCCACTTT
d_gene: NA; v_gene: TRBV4-1; j_gene: TRBJ1-5; abundance: NA; CDR3aa: CASSPNRAHNQPQHF; CDR3nt: TGCGCCAGCAGCCCAAATAGGGCACACAATCAGCCCCAGCATTTT
d_gene: NA; v_gene: TRBV24-1; j_gene: TRBJ1-5; abundance: few; CDR3aa: CATSDRADQPQHF; CDR3nt: TGTGCCACCAGTGACAGGGCCGATCAGCCCCAGCATTTT
d_gene: NA; v_gene: TRBV4-3; j_gene: TRBJ2-1; abundance: many; CDR3aa: CASSQDFPGRNYNEQFF; CDR3nt: TGCGCCAGCAGCCAAGACTTCCCGGGACGTAACTACAATGAGCAGTTCTTC
d_gene: NA; v_gene: TRBV7-3; j_gene: TRBJ1-5; abundance: few; CDR3aa: CASSVTGEDQPQHF; CDR3nt: TGTGCCAGCAGCGTCACGGGGGAGGATCAGCCCCAGCATTTT
d_gene: TRBD1; v_gene: TRBV12-3/TRBV12-4; j_gene: TRBJ1-4; abundance: few; CDR3aa: CASRTGPEKLFF; CDR3nt: TGTGCCAGCAGGACAGGGCCGGAAAAACTGTTTTTT
d_gene: NA; v_gene: TRBV12-3/TRBV12-4; j_gene: TRBJ1-1; abundance: few; CDR3aa: CASSSHGITEAFF; CDR3nt: TGTGCCAGCAGTTCCCACGGGATAACTGAAGCTTTCTTT
d_gene: TRBD1; v_gene: TRBV11-2; j_gene: TRBJ2-3; abundance: NA; CDR3aa: CASASGTGVSDTQYF; CDR3nt: TGTGCCAGCGCATCCGGGACAGGGGTTTCCGATACGCAGTATTTT
d_gene: TRBD1; v_gene: TRBV4-1; j_gene: TRBJ2-3; abundance: many; CDR3aa: CASSQGQGAYTQYF; CDR3nt: TGCGCCAGCAGCCAAGGTCAGGGGGCTTATACGCAGTATTTT
d_gene: NA; v_gene: TRBV6-2/TRBV6-3; j_gene: TRBJ2-2; abundance: few; CDR3aa: CASSGWGLGRTNTGELFF; CDR3nt: TGTGCCAGCAGTGGCTGGGGGCTGGGACGGACGAACACCGGGGAGCTGTTTTTT
d_gene: NA; v_gene: TRBV25-1; j_gene: TRBJ2-3; abundance: NA; CDR3aa: CASSEYEGADTQYF; CDR3nt: TGTGCCAGCAGTGAGTACGAGGGGGCAGATACGCAGTATTTT
d_gene: TRBD2; v_gene: TRBV18; j_gene: TRBJ2-5; abundance: few; CDR3aa: CASSLRTRETQYF; CDR3nt: TGTGCCAGCTCACTTCGGACTAGAGAGACCCAGTACTTC
d_gene: NA; v_gene: TRBV7-8; j_gene: TRBJ1-5; abundance: NA; CDR3aa: CASSLGRTSNQPQHF; CDR3nt: TGTGCCAGCAGCTTAGGCCGGACGTCGAATCAGCCCCAGCATTTT
d_gene: NA; v_gene: TRBV15; j_gene: TRBJ1-2; abundance: few; CDR3aa: CATVEGDRPNGYTF; CDR3nt: TGTGCCACCGTCGAAGGGGACCGACCCAATGGCTACACCTTC
d_gene: NA; v_gene: TRBV27; j_gene: TRBJ2-7; abundance: few; CDR3aa: CASRTTGAQGEQYF; CDR3nt: TGTGCCAGCAGGACAACTGGGGCCCAGGGGGAGCAGTACTTC
d_gene: NA; v_gene: TRBV5-6; j_gene: TRBJ2-5; abundance: NA; CDR3aa: CASSFVGTQYF; CDR3nt: TGTGCCAGCAGCTTCGTGGGGACCCAGTACTTC
d_gene: NA; v_gene: TRBV5-1; j_gene: TRBJ2-3; abundance: few; CDR3aa: CASSLASTADTQYF; CDR3nt: TGCGCCAGCAGCTTGGCGAGTACCGCAGATACGCAGTATTTT
d_gene: NA; v_gene: TRBV7-9; j_gene: TRBJ2-1; abundance: NA; CDR3aa: CASSPPGAFEQFF; CDR3nt: TGTGCCAGCAGCCCCCCCGGCGCTTTTGAGCAGTTCTTC
d_gene: NA; v_gene: TRBV4-3; j_gene: TRBJ2-3; abundance: NA; CDR3aa: CASSLAIGSSTDTQYF; CDR3nt: TGCGCCAGCAGCCTGGCTATCGGATCTAGCACAGATACGCAGTATTTT
d_gene: TRBD2; v_gene: TRBV12-3/TRBV12-4; j_gene: TRBJ2-1; abundance: NA; CDR3aa: CASRISGGRDEQFF; CDR3nt: TGTGCCAGCAGGATCAGCGGGGGGCGCGATGAGCAGTTCTTC
d_gene: NA; v_gene: TRBV7-2; j_gene: TRBJ2-3; abundance: few; CDR3aa: CASSIRTVGTDTQYF; CDR3nt: TGTGCCAGCAGCATTCGGACGGTAGGGACAGATACGCAGTATTTT
d_gene: TRBD1; v_gene: TRBV15; j_gene: TRBJ2-1; abundance: many; CDR3aa: CATSSKGGQGSYNEQFF; CDR3nt: TGTGCCACCAGCTCCAAGGGGGGACAGGGCTCCTACAATGAGCAGTTCTTC
d_gene: NA; v_gene: TRBV5-5; j_gene: TRBJ1-5; abundance: NA; CDR3aa: CASSLGELGTGNQPQHF; CDR3nt: TGTGCCAGCAGCTTGGGAGAACTAGGGACGGGAAATCAGCCCCAGCATTTT
d_gene: NA; v_gene: TRBV10-3; j_gene: TRBJ1-3; abundance: NA; CDR3aa: CAISAPRSGNTIYF; CDR3nt: TGTGCCATCAGTGCACCTCGCTCTGGAAACACCATATATTTT
d_gene: TRBD1; v_gene: TRBV6-5; j_gene: TRBJ2-7; abundance: few; CDR3aa: CASSATGVEQYF; CDR3nt: TGTGCCAGCAGCGCGACAGGGGTCGAGCAGTACTTC
d_gene: TRBD2; v_gene: TRBV7-2; j_gene: TRBJ2-3; abundance: NA; CDR3aa: CASSPALGLAGGTQYF; CDR3nt: TGTGCCAGCAGCCCCGCCTTGGGACTAGCGGGGGGAACGCAGTATTTT
d_gene: TRBD2; v_gene: TRBV5-1; j_gene: TRBJ2-5; abundance: many; CDR3aa: CASSSTSGEETQYF; CDR3nt: TGCGCCAGCAGCTCCACTAGCGGGGAAGAGACCCAGTACTTC
d_gene: TRBD2; v_gene: TRBV10-3; j_gene: TRBJ2-3; abundance: NA; CDR3aa: CATGRPDTQYF; CDR3nt: TGTGCCACCGGGAGGCCAGATACGCAGTATTTT
d_gene: NA; v_gene: TRBV7-6; j_gene: TRBJ1-6; abundance: many; CDR3aa: CASSLAENSPLHF; CDR3nt: TGTGCCAGCAGCTTAGCAGAGAATTCACCCCTCCACTTT
d_gene: NA; v_gene: TRBV7-9; j_gene: TRBJ1-1; abundance: NA; CDR3aa: CASSLHTGLSTEAFF; CDR3nt: TGTGCCAGCAGCCTCCATACAGGTTTGTCCACTGAAGCTTTCTTT
d_gene: NA; v_gene: TRBV9; j_gene: TRBJ2-5; abundance: NA; CDR3aa: CASSVGVGAEEETQYF; CDR3nt: TGTGCCAGCAGCGTAGGAGTTGGGGCTGAGGAGGAGACCCAGTACTTC
d_gene: NA; v_gene: TRBV4-2; j_gene: TRBJ2-1; abundance: many; CDR3aa: CASSQSGGLNEQFF; CDR3nt: TGTGCCAGCAGCCAGTCCGGGGGGCTGAATGAGCAGTTCTTC
d_gene: NA; v_gene: TRBV20-1; j_gene: TRBJ2-5; abundance: few; CDR3aa: CSARDLETQYF; CDR3nt: TGCAGTGCTAGAGATCTGGAGACCCAGTACTTC
d_gene: NA; v_gene: TRBV9; j_gene: TRBJ2-3; abundance: NA; CDR3aa: CASSVATGLDTQYF; CDR3nt: TGTGCCAGCAGCGTAGCGACCGGGTTGGATACGCAGTATTTT
d_gene: NA; v_gene: TRBV6-5; j_gene: TRBJ1-1; abundance: few; CDR3aa: CASSYWGRENTEAFF; CDR3nt: TGTGCCAGCAGTTACTGGGGCAGGGAGAACACTGAAGCTTTCTTT
d_gene: NA; v_gene: TRBV28; j_gene: TRBJ2-5; abundance: NA; CDR3aa: CASSELGAETQYF; CDR3nt: TGTGCCAGCAGTGAACTAGGTGCGGAGACCCAGTACTTC
d_gene: TRBD2; v_gene: TRBV12-3/TRBV12-4; j_gene: TRBJ2-1; abundance: NA; CDR3aa: CASSAISGGPPNEQFF; CDR3nt: TGTGCCAGCAGTGCTATTAGCGGGGGGCCCCCCAATGAGCAGTTCTTC
d_gene: NA; v_gene: TRBV7-6; j_gene: TRBJ1-2; abundance: few; CDR3aa: CASSPGLRDGYTF; CDR3nt: TGTGCCAGCAGCCCCGGGTTAAGGGACGGCTACACCTTC
d_gene: NA; v_gene: TRBV11-2; j_gene: TRBJ1-1; abundance: NA; CDR3aa: CASSRWVGENTEAFF; CDR3nt: TGTGCCAGCAGCCGCTGGGTCGGCGAGAACACTGAAGCTTTCTTT
d_gene: NA; v_gene: TRBV18; j_gene: TRBJ2-7; abundance: NA; CDR3aa: CASSPSGTQSYEQYF; CDR3nt: TGTGCCAGCTCACCCAGCGGGACACAATCCTACGAGCAGTACTTC
d_gene: NA; v_gene: TRBV7-8; j_gene: TRBJ1-4; abundance: NA; CDR3aa: CASSSKLDRRWLFF; CDR3nt: TGTGCCAGCAGCTCCAAATTGGACCGCCGTTGGCTGTTTTTT
d_gene: NA; v_gene: TRBV5-1; j_gene: TRBJ1-5; abundance: NA; CDR3aa: CASSLGESNQPKHF; CDR3nt: TGCGCCAGCAGCTTGGGGGAGAGCAATCAGCCCAAGCATTTT
d_gene: NA; v_gene: TRBV29-1; j_gene: TRBJ2-5; abundance: few; CDR3aa: CSVDRWAGAMETQYF; CDR3nt: TGCAGCGTTGATCGATGGGCAGGGGCGATGGAGACCCAGTACTTC
d_gene: TRBD1; v_gene: TRBV7-2; j_gene: TRBJ1-5; abundance: few; CDR3aa: CASSQTGVTNQPQHF; CDR3nt: TGTGCCAGCAGCCAGACAGGGGTGACCAATCAGCCCCAGCATTTT
d_gene: NA; v_gene: TRBV7-8; j_gene: TRBJ1-6; abundance: NA; CDR3aa: CASSLYASSPIHF; CDR3nt: TGTGCCAGCAGCTTATACGCGAGTTCACCCATCCACTTT